This TCR beta chain came from a study of T cells after yellow fever vaccination (dated by TCRdb to 2018 to 2020). For the study in its entirety: Libraries from fractions with low cell numbers were prepared with the SMART-Seq v4 Ultra Low Input RNA kit. To follow T-cell clones before and after both primary and booster YFV17D yellow fever vaccination, bulk TCR alpha and beta repertoires underwent longitudinal sequencing. Two healthy male donors, one aged 18 to 30 and one aged 30 to 40 years, made up the cohort. Blood samples were taken at several timepoints before and after primary and secondary immunization, and bulk PBMC replicates and cell subsets were isolated.

In the paper's terms, the treatment or condition label means: live attenuated yellow fever vaccine strain. A standard Ficoll-Paque protocol was used to isolate PBMCs from peripheral blood. Dynabeads CD4 and CD8 positive selection kits were used to isolate CD4 and CD8 T-cell fractions. RNA was extracted with TriZol from bulk PBMCs, CD4 and CD8 fractions, and dextramer-positive and dextramer-negative fractions. CDR1 and CDR2, per the germline V gene, are MNHEY and SVGEGT. The junction shows trimming of 5 bases on V and 3 bases on J, and the gene matches do not reach 10 bases of it. The CDR3 contains 16 residues, cysteine and phenylalanine counted. The read is trimmed to its CDR3 DNA, 48 bases read in frame from base 1. What the study reported, not specific to this receptor: The secondary T-cell response was found to be weaker but faster than the primary response, with a peak reached on day 5 rather than on day 15. Most clones expanded after primary vaccination (around 96% of CD4 and approximately 86% of CD8) were re-detected after the booster, suggesting that broad memory maintenance occurred. The study included only two donors, which limits how far the findings can be generalized. A small fraction of clonotypes appeared in both the CD4 and CD8 compartments, likely as a result of convergent recombination. Computational filtering was needed because FACS-sorted repertoires could contain abundant contaminating clonotypes from the bulk population.

TCR cDNA was synthesized by 5'RACE template switching, which introduced a universal primer site and unique molecular identifiers. cDNA synthesis was primed from both the TCR alpha and TCR beta constant segments. Libraries were amplified in two PCR steps, with sample barcodes and sequencing adapters added in the second step. Sequencing of libraries was done on Illumina HiSeq 2500 (2x100 bp) or NovaSeq (2x150 bp). For the original study's pipeline: MIGEC handled demultiplexing of reads and collapsing into UMI consensus sequences, while MiXCR performed V(D)J alignment. Clonotypes responding to the vaccine were identified with edgeR on replicate PBMC samples, with the criteria of FDR below 0.01 and a log2 fold change above 5 up to day 15. CD4 or CD8 identity was assigned to each bulk clonotype according to whether the clonotype was present at higher abundance in the sequenced CD4 repertoire or the sequenced CD8 repertoire. TCRdb reprocessed the public reads (quality trimming at Q25 with fastp, clone calling with MiXCR) and kept in-frame beta chains. Rows are unified per CDR3 protein, each entry keeping the most common DNA and genes. V and J calls and clone size were set by TCRdb, not the authors. For this sample the table gives about 74,000 distinct CDR3 sequences, of which roughly 6.9% were detected only once. The ten largest clonotypes hold around a third of the sample.

As concerns this clonotype: Its specific antigen is unknown. No base quality information exists; no much larger clone differs at one position.

This receptor was taken from a man younger than 35 who received the YFV17D yellow fever vaccine. The sample consisted of CD8+ T cells sorted from PBMCs, taken 5 to 6 days after the first yellow fever vaccination. The chain joins TRBV6-2 or TRBV6-3 to TRBJ2-3, with 8 bases aligning to TRBD2. The CDR3 protein is CASSPRGGAWTDTQYF. The DNA reads as follows: TGTGCCAGCAGTCCCCGGGGGGGGGCATGGACAGATACGCAGTATTTT.